The TCR beta chain under discussion was sequenced for a study of T cells in Graves' hyperthyroidism and ophthalmopathy. Whole-study findings and limits: Most thyroid clonotypes expanded above 0.001 appeared in blood too. The authors' 13 V-J model separated ophthalmopathy from stable hyperthyroidism.

The length of the CDR3 is 15 residues. The trim removed 8 bases at V and 0 bases at J, leaving 8 bases unmatched. The germline CDR1 and CDR2 sequences are WSHSY and SAAADI. This clonotype was detected only a few times. Its antigen is still unknown. A patient was excluded if there was uncontrolled infection, other autoimmune disease, pregnancy or lactation. The source material, RNA transcripts, was used to amplify TCR beta CDR3 regions. During a first-round RT-PCR of the TCR CDR3, the HTBI primer set was used. Each CDR3 protein gets one entry after TCRdb re-called the multiplex PCR reads with MiXCR. The table lists approximately 510,000 distinct CDR3 sequences, over 45% of them singletons.

The J gene is TRBJ2-7, the V gene TRBV10-2; 9 bases agree with TRBD1. This receptor was obtained from an adult woman with Graves' disease, either hyperthyroidism or ophthalmopathy (not recorded which). Sample: peripheral blood or thyroid tissue (not recorded which). The CDR3 DNA reads as TGCGCCAGCGGGGTGGGACAGGGTAGCTCCTACGAGCAGTACTTC. Protein product: CASGVGQGSSYEQYF.